This T cell receptor (beta chain) was profiled in a study of blood T cell repertoires in COVID-19. Losses at the gene ends were 6 bases for V and 5 bases for J; bases not matched to a gene: 4. CDR3 size: 13 residues. CDR1 SGHAT and CDR2 FQDESV come from the germline V gene (reference sequence). Here immunoSEQ multiplex PCR was the method, and the copy in TCRdb shows in-frame clones only, minus some. The sample carries 150,000 to 200,000 clones, about 86% recorded once. Sequencing was carried out using peripheral blood. This chain links TRBV11-1 with TRBJ2-1, with 7 bases identical to TRBD2. This clonotype was sampled from a woman of 80 years or more with acute or convalescent COVID-19. The CDR3 loop reads CASRGGPHNEQFF. The CDR3, as DNA: TGTGCCAGCAGGGGAGGGCCCCACAATGAGCAGTTCTTC.